This passage covers 32 T cell receptor beta chains from one sample sequenced in a study of blood T cell repertoires in COVID-19. Repertoires were generated with immunoSEQ multiplex PCR, while TCRdb's copy carries only in-frame clones and drops some. The sample has fewer than 200,000 clones, about 88% seen once; the top ten hold about a quarter. The sequenced sample consisted of peripheral blood. The receptor source for this set is a man between 60 and 70 years old with acute or convalescent COVID-19.

The V gene is TRBV10-3, the J gene TRBJ1-1; possible D gene TRBD1, 6 bases. From germline, CDR1 is ENHRY and CDR2 SYGVKD. The CDR3 is made up of 13 amino acids. Trimming removed 6 bases at V and 8 bases at J, with 16 bases between. The CDR3 DNA sequence: TGTGCCATCAGGGGGCCGGGGGGCGGAGAAGCTTTCTTT. Amino acid sequence: CAIRGPGGGEAFF.

The chain employs TRBV5-1 and TRBJ1-5; D uncertain. Trimming removed 0 bases at V and 3 bases at J, with 10 bases between. The germline CDR1 and CDR2 sequences are SGHRS and YFSETQ. This CDR3 comprises 15 residues. CDR3: CASSLGFGDNQPQHF. In DNA, the CDR3 is TGCGCCAGCAGCTTGGGGTTCGGGGACAATCAGCCCCAGCATTTT.

This rearrangement joins TRBV11-2 to TRBJ2-5, with 11 positions matching TRBD2. The V segment lost 4 bases and the J segment 2 bases; nucleotides outside the gene matches: 6. Germline V gene data show CDR1 as SGHAT and CDR2 as FQNNGV. The length of the CDR3 is 16 residues. CDR3 amino acids: CASSWTGTSGQETQYF. The CDR3 DNA reads as TGTGCCAGCAGCTGGACCGGGACTAGCGGACAAGAGACCCAGTACTTC.

The gene calls are TRBV7-9 and TRBJ1-1, with 11 bases identical to TRBD1. The CDR3 runs to 15 residues. Trimming cost V 5 bases and J 6 bases; bases outside gene matches: 8. CDR1 and CDR2 from the germline V gene are SEHNR and FQNEAQ (reference sequence). The CDR3 loop is CASSLSGTGGPEAFF. Written as DNA, the CDR3 is TGTGCCAGCAGCCTCTCCGGGACAGGGGGTCCTGAAGCTTTCTTT.

V and J are TRBV7-3 and TRBJ2-5; D remains ambiguous. V lost 4 bases to trimming and J lost 1 base, with 7 bases between them. The CDR3 sequence is 13 residues long. Germline lookup yields CDR1 SGHTA and CDR2 FQGTGA. The CDR3 DNA reads TGTGCCAGCAGCTCCTCTCTCCAAGAGACCCAGTACTTC. Translated: CASSSSLQETQYF.

V usage is TRBV19 and J usage is TRBJ1-1, with 10 bases that match TRBD1. Germline V gene lookup returns CDR1 LNHDA and CDR2 SQIVND (reference sequence). V was pared by 3 bases and J by 0 bases, with 4 bases of the junction left unmatched. The CDR3 covers 16 residues. Here the CDR3 DNA reads TGTGCCAGTAGTATTAAGACAGGGGGCATGAACACTGAAGCTTTCTTT. This sequence encodes CASSIKTGGMNTEAFF.

The V and J genes are TRBV19 and TRBJ1-1; D remains unclear. CDR1 LNHDA and CDR2 SQIVND come from the germline V gene (reference sequence). The V gene lost 4 bases and the J gene lost 1 base, with 10 bases spanning the gap. The CDR3 totals 14 residues. CDR3 DNA: TGTGCCAGTAGTACCGATCGGGGGAACACTGAAGCTTTCTTT. It specifies CASSTDRGNTEAFF.

The gene calls are TRBV18 and TRBJ1-2; 9 bases are a match to TRBD1. This CDR3 has 14 residues. V lost 3 bases and J lost 8; bases outside the gene matches: 7. Germline-derived CDR1 and CDR2 are KGHSH and LQKENI. The CDR3 protein is CASSPGQGVEGYTF. In DNA, the CDR3 is TGTGCCAGCTCACCGGGACAGGGAGTGGAGGGCTACACCTTC. Using reference TRBV18 and TRBJ1-2 for the parts outside the CDR3, the full variable domain is NAGVMQNPRHLVRRRGQEARLRCSPMKGHSHVYWYRQLPEEGLKFMVYLQKENIIDESGMPKERFSAEFPKEGPSILRIQQVVRGDSAAYFCASSPGQGVEGYTFGSGTRLTVV.

The chain has TRBV4-3 and TRBJ1-4; D is possibly TRBD1 (6 bases). Looked up from germline, CDR1 is LGHNA and CDR2 is YSLEER. Trimming took 0 bases from V and 4 from J, leaving 15 bases between them. The CDR3 covers 17 residues. In DNA, the CDR3 is TGCGCCAGCAGCCAAGAATTGCAAAACAGGGTTAATGAAAAACTGTTTTTT. Encoded protein: CASSQELQNRVNEKLFF.

The chain uses TRBV19 and TRBJ1-1; 9 nucleotides agree with TRBD1. The CDR3 is made up of 13 amino acids. V gave up 7 bases and J gave up 4 bases; unmatched junction bases: 4. CDR1 is LNHDA and CDR2 is SQIVND in the germline V gene (reference sequence). The DNA of the CDR3 is TGTGCCAGTACCCGGGACAGGGCCACTGAAGCTTTCTTT. Translated, it gives CASTRDRATEAFF.

This chain connects TRBV12-3 or TRBV12-4 to TRBJ1-1, with 7 positions matching TRBD1. The CDR3 runs 13 residues. V dropped 4 bases and J dropped 4; count of bases not matched to a gene: 3. The CDR3 sequence: CASSYRGGTEAFF. DNA of the CDR3: TGTGCCAGCAGTTACAGGGGTGGCACTGAAGCTTTCTTT.

The rearrangement uses TRBV2 and TRBJ2-1; 9 bases are shared with TRBD2. V gave up 1 base and J gave up 4 bases; unmatched junction bases: 5. Germline loops: CDR1 SNHLY, CDR2 FYNNEI. The CDR3 covers 16 residues. The CDR3 spells CASSEEGSGGYNEQFF. The CDR3 DNA is TGTGCCAGCAGTGAAGAGGGTAGCGGGGGATACAATGAGCAGTTCTTC.

The J gene is TRBJ1-4, the V gene TRBV12-5; TRBD1 matches 8 bases. Germline assignment: CDR1 LGHNT and CDR2 FRNRAP. J was trimmed by 6 bases and V by 1 base; bases with no gene match: 4. CDR3 length equals 15 residues. The DNA of the CDR3 is TGTGCTAGTGGTTTGGGGATACAGGGGGATGAAAAACTGTTTTTT. Encoded protein: CASGLGIQGDEKLFF.

The chain employs TRBV6-5 and TRBJ1-1, with D perhaps matching TRBD1 (6 bases). Germline CDR1 MNHEY, CDR2 SVGAGI. Trimming shortened V by 6 bases and J by 5 bases, and 13 bases separated the two germline ends. The CDR3 has 13 amino acids. CDR3 nucleotide sequence: TGTGCCAGCAGCGACAGGATCGGAACTGAAGCTTTCTTT. Encoded protein: CASSDRIGTEAFF.

The chain uses TRBV10-3 and TRBJ1-6; D gene ambiguous. This CDR3 spans 14 amino acids. Germline lookup yields CDR1 ENHRY and CDR2 SYGVKD. The V end lost 6 bases, the J end lost 4 bases, and 10 bases lay between the germline ends. The CDR3 is CAIREGRYNSPLHF. The CDR3 DNA follows: TGTGCCATCAGGGAGGGCAGGTATAATTCACCCCTCCACTTT.

The chain employs TRBV27 and TRBJ2-4; a weak D match, TRBD2 (5 bases). V lost 3 bases, J lost 6 bases, and 12 bases lay in between. Looked up from germline, CDR1 is MNHEY and CDR2 is SMNVEV (reference sequence). The CDR3 runs 14 residues. The CDR3 coding sequence is TGTGCCAGCAGTTTGGGGATTCGGGGAAACATTCAGTACTTC. As protein: CASSLGIRGNIQYF.

The gene calls are TRBV9 and TRBJ2-2; 13 positions match TRBD2. V was clipped by 4 bases and J by 1 base; unmatched bases: 7. CDR3 length: 18 residues. The germline gives CDR1 SGDLS, CDR2 YYNGEE. CDR3 sequence: CASSLRTSGRKNTGELFF. CDR3 DNA: TGTGCCAGCAGCCTCCGGACTAGCGGGAGAAAGAACACCGGGGAGCTGTTTTTT.

CDR3 residues: CASENGKAFF. Here the CDR3 DNA reads TGTGCCAGCGAAAACGGGAAAGCTTTCTTT. V usage is TRBV25-1 and J usage is TRBJ1-1; D is unresolved. V gave up 8 bases and J gave up 9 bases, with 10 bases separating them. This CDR3 comprises 10 residues. From germline, CDR1 is MGHDK and CDR2 SYGVNS.

The CDR3 region has the DNA TGTGCCAGCAGCCAACTAGCGGAGCTTGAGCCCCTCAATGAGCAGTTCTTC. It specifies CASSQLAELEPLNEQFF. The chain is built from TRBV14 and TRBJ2-1; 7 bases agree with TRBD2. The CDR3 sequence is 17 residues long. V was pared by 2 bases and J by 6 bases, with 13 bases of the junction left unmatched. Germline loops: CDR1 SGHDN, CDR2 FVKESK.

The rearrangement joins TRBV4-1 to TRBJ1-1; 7 nucleotides agree with TRBD1. Germline CDR1 reads MGHRA; CDR2 reads YSYEKL. V was clipped by 5 bases and J by 5 bases; unmatched bases: 8. The CDR3 sequence is 14 residues long. In nucleotides, the CDR3 is TGCGCCAGCAGCTCCCGGACAGGAAAGACTGAAGCTTTCTTT. Amino acid sequence: CASSSRTGKTEAFF.

This sequence joins TRBV3-1 (or the pseudogene TRBV3-2) and TRBJ1-1; D is possibly TRBD1 (6 bases). The V gene's germline CDR1 is LGHDT and CDR2 YNNKEL (reference sequence). V gave up 1 base and J gave up 4 bases, with 10 bases separating them. The CDR3 is made up of 14 amino acids. The CDR3 here is CASSQGTRGTEAFF. The CDR3 coding sequence is TGTGCCAGCAGCCAAGGTACCAGGGGCACTGAAGCTTTCTTT.

The CDR3 here is CASSSGTSGSDTQYF. Here the CDR3 DNA reads TGTGCCAGCAGTTCCGGGACTAGCGGGTCAGATACGCAGTATTTT. This chain links TRBV2 with TRBJ2-3, with TRBD2 matching over 12 bases. Germline assignment: CDR1 SNHLY and CDR2 FYNNEI. This CDR3 spans 15 amino acids. Trimming cost V 5 bases and J 4 bases; bases outside gene matches: 4.

CDR3 protein: CASSAGGNEKLFF. The DNA for the CDR3 is TGTGCCAGCAGCGCAGGAGGGAATGAAAAACTGTTTTTT. This sequence joins TRBV21-1 and TRBJ1-4. TRBV21-1 is given as a pseudogene. The CDR3 length is 13 residues.

The genes are TRBV5-1 and TRBJ2-3; 7 bases are shared with TRBD1. Germline CDR1 is SGHRS and CDR2 is YFSETQ. V shed 0 bases, J shed 0 bases, and the junction held 1 base outside the gene matches. There are 15 residues in the CDR3. CDR3: CASSLEGASTDTQYF. In DNA form, the CDR3 reads TGCGCCAGCAGCTTGGAGGGGGCCAGCACAGATACGCAGTATTTT.

The J gene is TRBJ1-1, the V gene TRBV21-1; no check of the table's D call, TRBD1, against the DNA was made. TRBV21-1 has pseudogene status. The CDR3 is made up of 15 amino acids. CDR3 protein: CASSKRDRVDTEAFF. DNA of the CDR3: TGTGCCAGCAGCAAACGGGACAGGGTTGACACTGAAGCTTTCTTT.

This clone was observed a single time. This chain uses TRBV14 with TRBJ1-1; 9 bases are a match to TRBD1. J was trimmed by 7 bases and V by 3 bases; bases with no gene match: 6. The germline V gene encodes CDR1 SGHDN and CDR2 FVKESK. CDR3 size: 14 residues. CDR3 in DNA: TGTGCCAGCAGCCAGTGGACAGGGGCTGGTGAAGCTTTCTTT. This sequence encodes CASSQWTGAGEAFF. Variable domain in full (rest from reference TRBV14 and TRBJ1-1): EAGVTQFPSHSVIEKGQTVTLRCDPISGHDNLYWYRRVMGKEIKFLLHFVKESKQDESGMPNNRFLAERTGGTYSTLKVQPAELEDSGVYFCASSQWTGAGEAFFGQGTRLTVV.

This chain links TRBV5-4 with TRBJ1-1; 8 positions agree with TRBD1. The CDR3 totals 14 residues. The trim removed 3 bases at V and 3 bases at J, leaving 4 bases unmatched. Germline V CDR1 and CDR2: SGHNT, YYREEE (reference sequence). The DNA for the CDR3 is TGTGCCAGCAGCTATGGACAGGGAGACACTGAAGCTTTCTTT. Encoded protein: CASSYGQGDTEAFF. The whole variable domain, remainder taken from reference TRBV5-4 and TRBJ1-1, is ETGVTQSPTHLIKTRGQQVTLRCSSQSGHNTVSWYQQALGQGPQFIFQYYREEENGRGNFPPRFSGLQFPNYSSELNVNALELDDSALYLCASSYGQGDTEAFFGQGTRLTVV.

The V gene is TRBV7-9, the J gene TRBJ1-3, with D possibly TRBD1 on 6 matching bases. V lost 1 base, J lost 2 bases, and 12 bases lay in between. CDR3 length equals 16 residues. Germline values: CDR1 SEHNR, CDR2 FQNEAQ (reference sequence). The CDR3 region is CASSLEKTGAGNTIYF. CDR3 sequence (DNA): TGTGCCAGCAGCTTAGAAAAGACAGGCGCTGGAAACACCATATATTTT.

This chain joins TRBV27 and TRBJ2-7; a weak D match, TRBD1 (5 bases). This CDR3 has 13 residues. Trimming shortened V by 2 bases and J by 6 bases, and 11 bases separated the two germline ends. The V gene's germline CDR1 is MNHEY and CDR2 SMNVEV (reference sequence). The CDR3 protein is CASSLPGTGEQYF. In DNA form, the CDR3 reads TGTGCCAGCAGTTTACCCGGAACAGGCGAGCAGTACTTC.

Turning to this clone: Other DNA sequences in the same sample also yield this CDR3. V is TRBV9 and J is TRBJ2-7, with 8 positions matching TRBD2. V gave up 1 base and J gave up 2 bases; unmatched junction bases: 2. CDR3 size: 14 residues. Germline V lookup: CDR1 SGDLS, CDR2 YYNGEE. CDR3: CASSVTSGTYEQYF. The CDR3 bases are TGTGCCAGCAGCGTAACTAGCGGAACCTACGAGCAGTACTTC.

J is TRBJ2-1 and V is TRBV6-4, with 7 bases identical to TRBD2. The CDR3 runs to 16 residues. J gave up 4 bases and V 0 bases, and 6 bases lay outside the gene matches. CDR1 and CDR2 (germline): MRHNA, SNTAGT. CDR3 in amino acids: CASSDSSGAAYNEQFF. DNA for the CDR3: TGTGCCAGCAGTGACTCGAGCGGGGCAGCATACAATGAGCAGTTCTTC.

The rearrangement uses TRBV11-1 and TRBJ2-6; tentative D call: TRBD1 (6 bases). V was pared by 5 bases and J by 2 bases, with 13 bases between. The germline V gene encodes CDR1 SGHAT and CDR2 FQDESV (reference sequence). This CDR3 contains 16 residues. CDR3 sequence: CASSTLDSPGANVLTF. In DNA form, the CDR3 reads TGTGCCAGCAGCACTCTGGACAGCCCTGGGGCCAACGTCCTGACTTTC.